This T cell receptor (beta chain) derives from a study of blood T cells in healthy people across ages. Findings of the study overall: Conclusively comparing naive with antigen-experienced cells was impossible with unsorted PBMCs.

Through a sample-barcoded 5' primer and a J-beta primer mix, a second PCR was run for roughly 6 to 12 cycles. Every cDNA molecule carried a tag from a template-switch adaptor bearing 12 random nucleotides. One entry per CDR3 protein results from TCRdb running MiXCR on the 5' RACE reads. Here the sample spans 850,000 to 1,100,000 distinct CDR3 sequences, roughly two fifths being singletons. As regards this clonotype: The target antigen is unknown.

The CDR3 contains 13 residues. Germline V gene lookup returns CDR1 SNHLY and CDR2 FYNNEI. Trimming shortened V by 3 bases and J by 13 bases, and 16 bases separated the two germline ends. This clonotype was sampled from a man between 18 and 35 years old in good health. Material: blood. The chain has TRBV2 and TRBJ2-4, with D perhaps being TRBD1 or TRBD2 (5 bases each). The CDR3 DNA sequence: TGTGCCAGCAGTGAGGAGCGCCAAGGGGAGCAGTACTTC. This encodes CASSEERQGEQYF.